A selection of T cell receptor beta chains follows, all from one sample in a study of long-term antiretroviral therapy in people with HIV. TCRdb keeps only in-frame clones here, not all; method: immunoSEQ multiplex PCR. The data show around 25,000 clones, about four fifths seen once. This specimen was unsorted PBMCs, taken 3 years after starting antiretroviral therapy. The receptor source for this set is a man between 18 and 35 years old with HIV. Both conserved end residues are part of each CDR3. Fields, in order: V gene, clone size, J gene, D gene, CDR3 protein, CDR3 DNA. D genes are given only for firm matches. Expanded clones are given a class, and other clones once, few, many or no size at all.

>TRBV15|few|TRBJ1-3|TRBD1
CATSRQGVDTIYF
TGTGCCACCAGCCGACAGGGGGTAGACACCATATATTTT
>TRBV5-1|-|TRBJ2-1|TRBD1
CASSSGQGSGEQFF
TGCGCCAGCAGCTCGGGACAGGGTAGCGGTGAGCAGTTCTTC
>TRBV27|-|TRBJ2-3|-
CASRGGSPRGTQYF
TGTGCCAGTCGTGGCGGGTCCCCGCGCGGCACGCAGTATTTT
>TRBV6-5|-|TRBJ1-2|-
CASSYFAGLGGYTF
TGTGCCAGCAGTTACTTCGCCGGGCTGGGTGGCTACACCTTC
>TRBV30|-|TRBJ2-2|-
CAWSVLNTGELFF
TGTGCCTGGAGTGTACTCAACACCGGGGAGCTGTTTTTT
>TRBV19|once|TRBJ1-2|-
CASSIGGSNYGYTF
TGTGCCAGTAGTATCGGGGGATCTAACTATGGCTACACCTTC
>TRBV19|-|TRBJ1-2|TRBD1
CASSTLGQGDGYTF
TGTGCCAGTAGTACTCTTGGTCAGGGGGACGGCTACACCTTC
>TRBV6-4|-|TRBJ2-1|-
CASSYEQGEVNEQFF
TGTGCCAGCAGTTACGAACAGGGTGAGGTGAATGAGCAGTTCTTC
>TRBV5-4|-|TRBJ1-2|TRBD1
CAAASLGGTGDGYTF
TGTGCCGCGGCCAGCTTGGGAGGTACAGGGGATGGCTACACCTTC
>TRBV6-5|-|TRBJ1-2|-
CASSRGLGANYGYTF
TGTGCCAGCAGTCGGGGACTAGGAGCTAACTATGGCTACACCTTC
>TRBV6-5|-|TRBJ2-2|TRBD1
CASAWDRGPGGELFF
TGTGCCAGCGCCTGGGACAGGGGGCCGGGCGGGGAGCTGTTTTTT
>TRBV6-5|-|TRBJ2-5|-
CAARPGVQETQYF
TGTGCCGCCCGCCCTGGGGTCCAAGAGACCCAGTACTTC
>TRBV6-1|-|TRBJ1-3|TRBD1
CASSESQGAEGNTIYF
TGTGCCAGCAGTGAAAGTCAGGGGGCGGAAGGAAACACCATATATTTT
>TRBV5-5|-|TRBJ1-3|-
CASSLGVENTIYF
TGTGCCAGCAGCTTGGGGGTAGAAAACACCATATATTTT
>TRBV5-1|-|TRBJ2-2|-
CASSFGGGTGELFF
TGCGCCAGCAGCTTTGGAGGGGGCACCGGGGAGCTGTTTTTT
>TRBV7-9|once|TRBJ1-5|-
CASSLGQLGVWENQPQHF
TGTGCCAGCAGCTTAGGGCAGCTTGGTGTTTGGGAAAATCAGCCCCAGCATTTT
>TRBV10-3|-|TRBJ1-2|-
CAIRPDGNYGYTF
TGTGCCATCAGACCGGACGGTAACTATGGCTACACCTTC
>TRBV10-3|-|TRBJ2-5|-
CAISPLFEGETQYF
TGTGCCATCAGTCCGTTGTTCGAGGGGGAGACCCAGTACTTC
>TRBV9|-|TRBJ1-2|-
CASSVDQGPNYGYTF
TGTGCCAGCAGCGTAGATCAGGGGCCTAACTATGGCTACACCTTC
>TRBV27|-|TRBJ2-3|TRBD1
CASRRPGQGEDTQYF
TGTGCCAGCAGGAGACCGGGACAGGGTGAAGATACGCAGTATTTT
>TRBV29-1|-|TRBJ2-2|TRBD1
CSVFTGAGELFF
TGCAGCGTGTTCACAGGGGCCGGGGAGCTGTTTTTT
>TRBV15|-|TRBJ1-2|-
CATSPGGPALYGYTF
TGTGCCACCAGCCCGGGCGGTCCGGCATTGTATGGCTACACCTTC
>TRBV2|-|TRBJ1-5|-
CASSRGLNFDQPQHF
TGTGCCAGCTCGCGGGGACTCAATTTTGATCAGCCCCAGCATTTT
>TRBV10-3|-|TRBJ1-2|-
CAISAADYGYTF
TGTGCCATCAGCGCCGCCGACTATGGCTACACCTTC
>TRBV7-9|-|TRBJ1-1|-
CASSPRAANTEAFF
TGTGCCAGCAGCCCCCGTGCAGCGAACACTGAAGCTTTCTTT
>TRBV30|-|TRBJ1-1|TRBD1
CAWSTPRDSEAFF
TGTGCCTGGAGTACCCCCCGGGACAGCGAAGCTTTCTTT
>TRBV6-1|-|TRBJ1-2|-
CASSEEAASSYGYTF
TGTGCCAGCAGTGAAGAGGCAGCTAGTAGCTATGGCTACACCTTC
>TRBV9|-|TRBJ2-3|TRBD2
CASSVLAGSTDTQYF
TGTGCCAGCAGCGTCCTAGCGGGGAGCACAGATACGCAGTATTTT
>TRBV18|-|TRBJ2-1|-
CASSRGSTYNEQFF
TGTGCCAGCTCACGGGGTTCCACCTACAATGAGCAGTTCTTC
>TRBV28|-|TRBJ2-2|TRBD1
CASRRLRGLGPGELFF
TGTGCCAGCAGGCGATTGAGGGGGCTCGGACCCGGGGAGCTGTTTTTT
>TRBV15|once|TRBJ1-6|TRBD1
CATSSDTWTGRSPLHF
TGTGCCACCAGCAGTGACACTTGGACAGGGAGATCACCCCTCCACTTT
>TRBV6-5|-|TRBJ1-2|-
CASSYRGQAFRYGYTF
TGTGCCAGCAGTTACCGAGGGCAGGCGTTCCGATATGGCTACACCTTC
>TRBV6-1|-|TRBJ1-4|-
CASSDGRGGEKLFF
TGTGCCAGCAGTGACGGGCGGGGCGGTGAAAAACTGTTTTTT
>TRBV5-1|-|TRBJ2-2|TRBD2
CASSREGRTGELFF
TGCGCCAGCAGCAGGGAGGGCAGAACCGGGGAGCTGTTTTTT
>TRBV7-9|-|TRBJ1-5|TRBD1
CASSPTGGSQPQHF
TGTGCCAGCAGCCCAACAGGGGGTAGTCAGCCCCAGCATTTT
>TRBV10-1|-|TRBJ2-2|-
CASSAGISTGELFF
TGCGCCAGCAGTGCGGGCATCAGCACCGGGGAGCTGTTTTTT
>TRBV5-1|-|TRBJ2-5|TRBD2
CASSQGLAGPKETQYF
TGCGCCAGCAGCCAAGGACTAGCGGGGCCGAAAGAGACCCAGTACTTC
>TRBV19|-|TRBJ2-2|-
CASSIRGGNTGELFF
TGTGCCAGTAGTATTCGCGGGGGCAACACCGGGGAGCTGTTTTTT
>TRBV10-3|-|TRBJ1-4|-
CAISEKVAGNEKLFF
TGTGCCATCAGTGAGAAGGTGGCAGGGAATGAAAAACTGTTTTTT
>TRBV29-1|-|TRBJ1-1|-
CSVALWEGNTEAFF
TGCAGCGTTGCTTTATGGGAGGGGAACACTGAAGCTTTCTTT
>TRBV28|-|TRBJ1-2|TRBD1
CASSVNSGGPAGYTF
TGTGCCAGCAGTGTTAATTCAGGGGGCCCAGCCGGCTACACCTTC
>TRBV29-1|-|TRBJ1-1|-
CSVETGSSTEAFF
TGCAGCGTTGAAACAGGGAGTAGCACTGAAGCTTTCTTT
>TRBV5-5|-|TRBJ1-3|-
CASSLTYSQDGNTIYF
TGTGCCAGCAGCTTGACGTACAGCCAAGATGGAAACACCATATATTTT